Shown below are 6 T cell receptor beta chains from a single sample sequenced in a study of blood T cell repertoires in COVID-19. Measured with immunoSEQ multiplex PCR; TCRdb has only the in-frame clones, and not every one. The sample includes around 270,000 clones, roughly 84% of them seen just once. Sequences were obtained from peripheral blood. The receptors were gathered from a human donor with COVID-19, enrolled during active disease. The donor label of this sample is uncertain.

This chain joins TRBV29-1 and TRBJ1-4; possibly TRBD1 for D (5 bases). The germline V gene has CDR1 SQVTM and CDR2 ANQGSEA. Between the trimmed V and J ends, which lost 7 bases and 8 bases, there was a span of 17 bases. The CDR3 covers 13 residues. CDR3 sequence reads: CSATGTGGEKLFF. The CDR3 DNA sequence: TGCAGCGCCACCGGGACCGGAGGGGAAAAACTGTTTTTT.

The rearrangement joins TRBV6-5 to TRBJ1-3, with D perhaps TRBD1 (5 bases). Trimming cost V 6 bases and J 2 bases, with 11 bases left between them. Germline CDR1 MNHEY, CDR2 SVGAGI. This CDR3 is built from 14 residues. The DNA for the CDR3 is TGTGCCAGCAGACCAGACAGAGCTGGAAACACCATATATTTT. Protein product: CASRPDRAGNTIYF.

The chain carries TRBV5-1 and TRBJ1-2; D might be TRBD1 (5 bases). V was cut by 0 bases and J by 6 bases, with 12 bases left in between. The germline V gene encodes CDR1 SGHRS and CDR2 YFSETQ. This CDR3 is built from 14 residues. The CDR3 nucleotides read TGCGCCAGCAGCTTGGTTGGGGCAGGCCATGGCTACACCTTC. It yields the protein CASSLVGAGHGYTF.

The chain combines TRBV20-1 with TRBJ2-1; D is undetermined. CDR3 length: 11 amino acids. V was pared by 3 bases and J by 7 bases, with 7 bases between. CDR1 is DFQATT, CDR2 SNEGSKA, per germline (reference sequence). DNA of the CDR3: TGCAGTGCTAGGGCTTTTAATGAGCAGTTCTTC. Protein sequence: CSARAFNEQFF.

This sequence joins TRBV28 and TRBJ1-2; 8 bases match TRBD1. The CDR3 is 14 residues long. V lost 6 bases and J lost 4; bases outside the gene matches: 7. CDR1 and CDR2 from the germline V gene are MDHEN and SYDVKM. In DNA form, the CDR3 reads TGTGCCAGCAGAGACCCGGACAGGGTCTATGGCTACACCTTC. Residues: CASRDPDRVYGYTF.

The chain employs TRBV5-8 and TRBJ1-3; D might be TRBD1 (5 bases). The germline V and J ends were trimmed by 4 bases and 4 bases, with 15 bases remaining between them. The CDR3 loop spans 15 amino acids. Looked up from germline, CDR1 is SGHTS and CDR2 is YDEGEE. DNA of the CDR3: TGTGCCAGCAGCCTCCCGGGGGGGATCGGAAACACCATATATTTT. This gives the protein CASSLPGGIGNTIYF. Filled out from reference TRBV5-8 and TRBJ1-3, the complete variable domain reads EAGVTQSPTHLIKTRGQQATLRCSPISGHTSVYWYQQALGLGLQFLLWYDEGEERNRGNFPPRFSGRQFPNYSSELNVNALELEDSALYLCASSLPGGIGNTIYFGEGSWLTVV.